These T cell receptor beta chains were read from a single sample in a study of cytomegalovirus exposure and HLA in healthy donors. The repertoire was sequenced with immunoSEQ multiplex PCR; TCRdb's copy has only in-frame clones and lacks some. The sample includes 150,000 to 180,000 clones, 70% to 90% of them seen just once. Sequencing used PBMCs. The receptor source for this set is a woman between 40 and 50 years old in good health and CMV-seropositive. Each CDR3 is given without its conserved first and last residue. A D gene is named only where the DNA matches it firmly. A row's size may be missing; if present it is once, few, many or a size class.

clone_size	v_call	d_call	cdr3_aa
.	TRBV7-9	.	ASSLAGGRGTEAF
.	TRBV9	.	ASSVDAGPGDEQF
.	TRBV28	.	ASGLRRDTQY
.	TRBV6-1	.	ASGPVVQVDQPQH
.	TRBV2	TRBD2	ASSRGLAGVVGPDTQY
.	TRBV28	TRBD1	ASGRTGESPLH
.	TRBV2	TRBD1	ASSADRAPTEQY
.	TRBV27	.	ASSEGPGGNQPQH
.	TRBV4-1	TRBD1	ASSQVGQGATYGYT
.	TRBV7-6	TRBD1	ASSSRDRDNQPQH
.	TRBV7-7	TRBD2	ASSRTSGRDTQY
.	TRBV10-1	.	ASSPGGTDTQY
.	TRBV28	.	ASSPRGQKEQF
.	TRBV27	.	ASRNSGTGTGELF
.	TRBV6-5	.	ASSYSWTGLSTEAF
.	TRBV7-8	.	ASSLRYRLSGNTIY
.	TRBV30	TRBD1	AWTGTGRSSGNTIY
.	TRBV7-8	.	ASSLSVNTEAF
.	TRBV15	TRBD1	ATSRSDRVGNQPQH
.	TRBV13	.	ASSLSYTNEKLF
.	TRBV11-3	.	ASSSGAVQETQY
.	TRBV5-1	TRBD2	ASSLGLAGTDTQY
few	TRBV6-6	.	ASTLGQNQPQH
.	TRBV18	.	ASSPSQTQETQY
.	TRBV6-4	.	ASSVERGSSYEQY
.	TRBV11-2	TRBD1	ASSRGPPTGSTYEQY
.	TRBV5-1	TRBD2	ASSPLAGAIDTQY
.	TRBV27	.	ASTVTDNTGELF
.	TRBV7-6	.	ASSLARGGEQF
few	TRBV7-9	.	ASSLSQVSYEQY
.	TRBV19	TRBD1	ASSSPGQGPGGNQPQH
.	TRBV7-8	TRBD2	ASSLAGGWETQY
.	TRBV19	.	ASSGTRQETQY
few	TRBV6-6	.	ASTPTEVSYEQY
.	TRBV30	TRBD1	AWRRTGGADQPQH
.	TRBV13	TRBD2	ASSRSGLAGYTDTQY
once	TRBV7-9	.	ASSLPVGLTDTQY
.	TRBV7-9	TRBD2	ASSLATSGQGTQY
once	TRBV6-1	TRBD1	ASLDRGRNQPQH
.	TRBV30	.	AWSEGGIIYEQY
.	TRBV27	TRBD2	ASSTSGSSYNEQF
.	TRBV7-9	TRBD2	ASSGRGGGQSGSSYEQY
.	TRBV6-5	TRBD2	ASSRGEETQY
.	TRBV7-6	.	ASSLVGGTDYGYT
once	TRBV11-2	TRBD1	ASRSRSGQGFSGELF
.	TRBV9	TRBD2	ASSVPSGRGSGELF